The 9 T cell receptor beta chains given below trace back to one sample, sequenced in a study of shared clonotypes between healthy human individuals. TCRdb's copy holds only in-frame clones and misses some; the assay was immunoSEQ multiplex PCR. The data contain roughly 530,000 clones, less than 96% of them singletons. Sequenced material: naive CD4+ T cells sorted from blood. Subset here: CD45RA+ positively selected. These receptors were taken from a woman aged 25 to 39 in good health.

As for this clone: Other DNA sequences of this sample code for an identical CDR3. The chain carries TRBV29-1 and TRBJ1-5; D might be TRBD1 (5 bases). Between the trimmed V and J ends, which lost 4 bases and 1 base, there was a span of 8 bases. Looked up from germline, CDR1 is SQVTM and CDR2 is ANQGSEA. The CDR3 covers 13 residues. CDR3 sequence (DNA): TGCAGCGTTGCTTGGGGGAGCAATCAGCCCCAGCATTTT. This gives the protein CSVAWGSNQPQHF.

J is TRBJ2-2 and V is TRBV5-1, with 8 positions matching TRBD2. Trimming took 5 bases from V and 2 from J; bases not matched to a gene: 8. The germline gives CDR1 SGHRS, CDR2 YFSETQ. CDR3 length: 16 amino acids. The CDR3: CASSFREGVNTGELFF. Here the CDR3 DNA reads TGCGCCAGCAGTTTCCGGGAGGGCGTTAACACCGGGGAGCTGTTTTTT.

The chain uses TRBV5-1 and TRBJ2-5; 7 bases map to TRBD2. The V segment lost 4 bases and the J segment 1 base; nucleotides outside the gene matches: 10. The germline gives CDR1 SGHRS, CDR2 YFSETQ. The CDR3 length is 16 residues. CDR3 bases: TGCGCCAGCAGCGTGATGGCTAGCGGCCCCCAAGAGACCCAGTACTTC. It is translated as CASSVMASGPQETQYF. The full variable domain, rest sourced from reference TRBV5-1 and TRBJ2-5, is KAGVTQTPRYLIKTRGQQVTLSCSPISGHRSVSWYQQTPGQGLQFLFEYFSETQRNKGNFPGRFSGRQFSNSRSEMNVSTLELGDSALYLCASSVMASGPQETQYFGPGTRLLVL.

The chain is built from TRBV7-8 and TRBJ2-2; tentative D call: TRBD2 (5 bases). The CDR3 length is 14 residues. Germline-derived CDR1 and CDR2 are SGHVS and FQNEAQ. Between the trimmed V and J ends, which lost 5 bases and 3 bases, there was a span of 10 bases. The CDR3: CASSNGIDTGELFF. CDR3 in DNA: TGTGCCAGCAGCAACGGGATCGACACCGGGGAGCTGTTTTTT.

The chain couples TRBV28 to TRBJ1-5; TRBD1 is a possible D gene (6 bases). V gave up 6 bases and J gave up 0 bases, with 15 bases separating them. Germline V gene lookup returns CDR1 MDHEN and CDR2 SYDVKM. The CDR3 has 16 amino acids. CDR3 in DNA: TGTGCCAGCAGGACTAAACAGGGATATAGCAATCAGCCCCAGCATTTT. This sequence encodes CASRTKQGYSNQPQHF.

This clone has a single count. The rearrangement uses TRBV11-2 and TRBJ2-5, with 10 bases that match TRBD2. This CDR3 region has 16 residues. Germline V gene lookup returns CDR1 SGHAT and CDR2 FQNNGV. Trimming cost V 4 bases and J 1 base; bases outside gene matches: 6. The CDR3 is CASSYGLAELQETQYF. In DNA form, the CDR3 reads TGTGCCAGCAGCTATGGACTAGCGGAGCTCCAAGAGACCCAGTACTTC.

The J gene is TRBJ2-7, the V gene TRBV28, with TRBD2 matching 7 bases. V shed 2 bases and J 11 bases; nucleotides not matched to a gene: 24. CDR3 size: 18 residues. Per germline, CDR1 MDHEN and CDR2 SYDVKM. The DNA for the CDR3 is TGTGCCAGCAGTTTAACCTCTCTTCCGGGCGGGAGATTTCGCTCGGAGTACTTC. It specifies CASSLTSLPGGRFRSEYF.

The count of this clone is one. The chain has TRBV14 and TRBJ1-1; D is uncertain. Trimming removed 1 base at V and 7 bases at J, with 4 bases between. This CDR3 has 11 amino acids. Germline V lookup: CDR1 SGHDN, CDR2 FVKESK. The CDR3 sequence: CASSQGSEAFF. CDR3 nucleotide sequence: TGTGCCAGCAGCCAAGGCAGTGAAGCTTTCTTT.

The chain employs TRBV4-1 and TRBJ1-1; D not resolved. CDR1 and CDR2 (germline): MGHRA, YSYEKL. Trimming cost V 2 bases and J 4 bases, with 11 bases left between them. CDR3 length: 14 residues. CDR3 DNA: TGCGCCAGCAGCCAAACGGTGGTGTCCACTGAAGCTTTCTTT. Translated: CASSQTVVSTEAFF.